This passage covers 6 T cell receptor beta chains from one sample sequenced in a study of T cell repertoires in cytomegalovirus infection. Via MiXCR, TCRdb re-called the reads, giving one row per CDR3 protein. The sample lists 650,000 to 900,000 distinct CDR3 sequences; about 29% were seen once. Their antigens remain unidentified. Sample: cultured CD8+ T cells from PBMCs, taken from culture after CMV antigen stimulation. These receptors came from a human donor in good health (CMV status not recorded). Some clones in this sample may be carry-over from other donors' samples.

This clonotype has a single count. This CDR3 reads CASSLGALGQGYSPLHF. The DNA for the CDR3 is TGTGCCAGCAGCTTAGGAGCTCTGGGACAGGGGTATTCACCCCTCCACTTT. The chain joins TRBV11-1 to TRBJ1-6; 10 nucleotides align to TRBD1. CDR1 is SGHAT, CDR2 FQDESV, per germline (reference sequence). The CDR3 has 17 amino acids. Germline trimming cut 1 base from V and 8 bases from J; bases unmatched to any gene: 8. The variable domain in full, with the rest retrieved from reference TRBV11-1 and TRBJ1-6, is EAEVAQSPRYKITEKSQAVAFWCDPISGHATLYWYRQILGQGPELLVQFQDESVVDDSQLPKDRFSAERLKGVDSTLKIQPAELGDSAMYLCASSLGALGQGYSPLHFGNGTRLTVT.

The rearrangement uses TRBV5-1 and TRBJ2-1; 9 bases map to TRBD2. Germline CDR1 is SGHRS and CDR2 is YFSETQ. Losses at the gene ends were 1 base for V and 6 bases for J; bases not matched to a gene: 11. This CDR3 is built from 17 residues. DNA for the CDR3: TGCGCCAGCAGCTTGTATCCTAGCGGGGTTGCGTCCAATGAGCAGTTCTTC. Protein sequence: CASSLYPSGVASNEQFF. Combining the CDR3 with reference TRBV5-1 and TRBJ2-1 gives the whole variable domain KAGVTQTPRYLIKTRGQQVTLSCSPISGHRSVSWYQQTPGQGLQFLFEYFSETQRNKGNFPGRFSGRQFSNSRSEMNVSTLELGDSALYLCASSLYPSGVASNEQFFGPGTRLTVL.

The V call is TRBV7-2, the J call TRBJ1-1; TRBD1 is a possible D gene (5 bases). Germline CDR1 SGHTA, CDR2 FQGNSA. V lost 5 bases to trimming and J lost 8 bases, with 15 bases between them. This CDR3 contains 13 residues. The CDR3 DNA reads TGTGCCAGCAGCAAAGGGGCGTGGGTGGAAGCTTTCTTT. It specifies CASSKGAWVEAFF.

This clonotype occurred a few times. V and J are TRBV15 and TRBJ2-5; 7 bases are shared with TRBD2. The V gene end was trimmed by 7 bases and the J gene end by 2 bases; junction bases not matched to a gene: 4. The germline V gene has CDR1 LNHNV and CDR2 YYDKDF (reference sequence). The CDR3 has 13 amino acids. For the CDR3, the DNA is TGTGCCACCACCGCGGGGGATCAAGAGACCCAGTACTTC. Translating it yields CATTAGDQETQYF. The variable domain in full, completed from reference TRBV15 and TRBJ2-5, reads DAMVIQNPRYQVTQFGKPVTLSCSQTLNHNVMYWYQQKSSQAPKLLFHYYDKDFNNEADTPDNFQSRRPNTSFCFLDIRSPGLGDTAMYLCATTAGDQETQYFGPGTRLLVL.

This clonotype showed up just a few times. The chain recombines TRBV20-1 with TRBJ2-1; 13 bases map to TRBD2. The CDR3 totals 19 residues. The ends lost 6 bases at V and 0 bases at J; junction bases unmatched: 14. CDR1 DFQATT and CDR2 SNEGSKA come from the germline V gene (reference sequence). In DNA, the CDR3 is TGCAGTGCAATCGATTGGACTAGCGGGGGCCTCAGCTCCTACAATGAGCAGTTCTTC. Encoded protein: CSAIDWTSGGLSSYNEQFF.

This clonotype was recorded a few times. The chain recombines TRBV12-3 or TRBV12-4 with TRBJ2-7; 7 bases fit TRBD1. The J segment lost 2 bases and the V segment lost 1 base, leaving 11 bases of the junction unmatched. The CDR3 consists of 17 residues. The CDR3 loop is CASSLGFVGDSAYEQYF. The CDR3 nucleotides read TGTGCCAGCAGTTTAGGGTTTGTAGGGGACAGTGCCTACGAGCAGTACTTC.